The 22 T cell receptor beta chains given below trace back to one sample, sequenced in a study of regulatory T cells in long-lasting Graves disease. Time point defined: newly diagnosed GD, antithyroid drugs for less than 3 months. Researchers made the TCR library from RNA that was extracted from PBMCs. Construction of the TCR beta libraries employed iRepertoire HTBI primers in conjunction with Arm-PCR of CDR3 regions. TCRdb redid the calling of the multiplex PCR reads with MiXCR, one entry per CDR3 protein. Of roughly 510,000 distinct CDR3 sequences detected, about 16% appear once; the ten largest clones hold around 12%. The data were also submitted as part of a second study, on T cells in Graves' hyperthyroidism and ophthalmopathy.

Sample: peripheral blood mononuclear cells (PBMCs), taken at new diagnosis, from a patient treated with antithyroid drugs. The receptors were sampled from a young man with Graves disease.

The chain couples TRBV25-1 to TRBJ2-1; either TRBD1 or TRBD2 may fit D (6 bases each). This CDR3 region has 16 residues. Trimming took 3 bases from V and 3 from J, leaving 15 bases between them. Germline V CDR1 and CDR2: MGHDK, SYGVNS. CDR3 nucleotide sequence: TGTGCCAGCAGTGATCCGACAGGAGGGGGCTACAATGAGCAGTTCTTC. Protein product: CASSDPTGGGYNEQFF.

This clonotype was detected ten times or more. V and J are TRBV7-3 and TRBJ2-3; 9 bases are a match to TRBD1. With V trimmed by 5 bases and J by 5 bases, 11 bases remained unmatched. Germline CDR1 is SGHTA and CDR2 is FQGTGA. CDR3 length equals 16 residues. DNA of the CDR3: TGTGCCAGCAGCAAACAATCCGGGACAGGGAGAGATACGCAGTATTTT. Protein product: CASSKQSGTGRDTQYF.

This clonotype was seen more than once but under ten times. V is TRBV28 and J is TRBJ1-5; D not resolved. The CDR3 is 12 amino acids. CDR1 MDHEN and CDR2 SYDVKM come from the germline V gene. Trimming shortened V by 3 bases and J by 7 bases, and 7 bases separated the two germline ends. The CDR3 protein is CASSFLRQPQHF. CDR3 DNA: TGTGCCAGCAGTTTCTTACGGCAGCCCCAGCATTTT.

At least ten counts were recorded for this clonotype. The chain is built from TRBV30 and TRBJ1-1, with D tentatively TRBD1 (5 bases). Germline values: CDR1 GTSNPN, CDR2 SVGIG (reference sequence). Trimming removed 7 bases from V and 0 bases from J, with 12 bases in between. This CDR3 region has 13 residues. The CDR3 loop reads CASSTVMNTEAFF. As DNA, the CDR3 is TGTGCCTCCTCGACAGTTATGAACACTGAAGCTTTCTTT.

This clonotype was recorded at least ten times. The chain recombines TRBV20-1 with TRBJ2-1; D not certain. This CDR3 has 15 residues. Germline V gene data show CDR1 as DFQATT and CDR2 as SNEGSKA (reference sequence). V was trimmed by 5 bases and J by 1 base, leaving 15 bases between them. CDR3 sequence: CSAPGPTGSYNEQFF. Written as DNA, the CDR3 is TGCAGTGCTCCCGGACCGACCGGATCCTACAATGAGCAGTTCTTC.

The chain employs TRBV20-1 and TRBJ2-6; D uncertain. Germline V gene data show CDR1 as DFQATT and CDR2 as SNEGSKA (reference sequence). Deletions cut 4 bases from V and 2 bases from J, with 6 bases between. The CDR3 runs to 13 residues. The CDR3 coding sequence is TGCAGTGCTAACGTTCCTGGGGCCAACGTCCTGACTTTC. Translation gives CSANVPGANVLTF.

In its sample, this clonotype was seen many times. This chain uses TRBV28 with TRBJ1-5; D perhaps matches TRBD1 (6 bases). The CDR3 extends over 13 amino acids. Germline V lookup: CDR1 MDHEN, CDR2 SYDVKM. The ends were cut back, 6 bases at V and 4 bases at J, with 10 bases in the middle. The CDR3 here is CASRLTGNQPQHF. DNA for the CDR3: TGTGCCAGCAGGCTTACAGGGAATCAGCCCCAGCATTTT.

The CDR3 DNA follows: TGCGCCAGCAGCTATTCGGACAGGGGTGCCCCCAACACCATATATTTT. Its protein product is CASSYSDRGAPNTIYF. This chain connects TRBV5-1 to TRBJ1-3; the match to TRBD1 covers 9 bases. V was pared by 3 bases and J by 7 bases, with 11 bases of the junction left unmatched. Germline CDR1 is SGHRS and CDR2 is YFSETQ. The CDR3 loop spans 16 amino acids.

The chain recombines TRBV7-9 with TRBJ1-3; D is uncertain. Germline V lookup: CDR1 SEHNR, CDR2 FQNEAQ (reference sequence). The CDR3 totals 18 residues. Trimming shortened V by 4 bases and J by 0 bases, and 19 bases separated the two germline ends. The CDR3 loop reads CASSWFPQNTSSGNTIYF. The CDR3 DNA reads TGTGCCAGCAGCTGGTTCCCACAGAACACAAGCTCTGGAAACACCATATATTTT.

Here the CDR3 reads CASQGGLNTEAFF. CDR3 sequence (DNA): TGTGCCTCCCAGGGGGGGCTGAACACTGAAGCTTTCTTT. The chain uses TRBV7-9 and TRBJ1-1, with 7 bases that match TRBD1. Germline CDR1 reads SEHNR; CDR2 reads FQNEAQ (reference sequence). V was clipped by 11 bases and J by 0 bases; unmatched bases: 6. There are 13 residues in the CDR3. Full variable domain (remainder filled in from reference TRBV7-9 and TRBJ1-1): DTGVSQNPRHKITKRGQNVTFRCDPISEHNRLYWYRQTLGQGPEFLTYFQNEAQLEKSRLLSDRFSAERPKGSFSTLEIQRTEQGDSAMYLCASQGGLNTEAFFGQGTRLTVV.

This clonotype appeared many times. The chain couples TRBV9 to TRBJ2-7; D is perhaps TRBD1 (6 bases). V lost 2 bases and J 1 base, leaving 10 bases between the germline ends. The CDR3 covers 14 residues. Germline assignment: CDR1 SGDLS and CDR2 YYNGEE. The DNA for the CDR3 is TGTGCCAGCAGCGTCAACAGGGATTCCTACGAGCAGTACTTC. This codes for CASSVNRDSYEQYF.

This clonotype showed up just a few times. The chain couples TRBV7-8 to TRBJ2-2; D possibly uses TRBD1 or TRBD2 (6 bases each). Germline V gene lookup returns CDR1 SGHVS and CDR2 FQNEAQ. Trimming removed 5 bases from V and 2 bases from J, with 15 bases in between. CDR3 length equals 16 residues. CDR3 in DNA: TGTGCCAGCAGCCACAGACTAGGGACAAACACCGGGGAGCTGTTTTTT. Its translation: CASSHRLGTNTGELFF.

The sample holds a few counts of this clonotype. The genes are TRBV5-6 and TRBJ1-3; D is perhaps TRBD1 (5 bases). The CDR3 is made up of 15 amino acids. The V and J ends lost 4 bases and 4 bases respectively, with 15 bases between them. Germline V gene sequence: CDR1 SGHDT, CDR2 YYEEEE. For the CDR3, the DNA is TGTGCCAGCAGCGGCGGGGCTCTGCTAGGAAACACCATATATTTT. Translating it yields CASSGGALLGNTIYF.

The V gene is TRBV7-2, the J gene TRBJ2-6; no reliable D call. The CDR3 has 16 residues. V gave up 0 bases and J gave up 2 bases, with 8 bases separating them. From germline, CDR1 is SGHTA and CDR2 FQGNSA. In DNA, the CDR3 is TGTGCCAGCAGCTTAGCGCTTCGGGCTGGGGCCAACGTCCTGACTTTC. Protein sequence: CASSLALRAGANVLTF.

On this clonotype: A read error may explain this, as a much larger clone is one base away. The V call is TRBV20-1, the J call TRBJ2-3, with D perhaps TRBD1 or TRBD2 (5 bases each). The CDR3 runs to 15 residues. Germline assignment: CDR1 DFQATT and CDR2 SNEGSKA (reference sequence). V lost 2 bases to trimming and J lost 6 bases, with 18 bases between them. The CDR3 region has the DNA TGCAGTGCTAGACCCCTGGGGACCCCCTTGGATACGCAGTATTTT. It specifies CSARPLGTPLDTQYF.

The rearrangement uses TRBV27 and TRBJ1-2, with D unclear. The CDR3 is 13 amino acids. From germline, CDR1 is MNHEY and CDR2 SMNVEV (reference sequence). Trimming cost V 5 bases and J 8 bases, with 15 bases left between them. In nucleotides, the CDR3 is TGTGCCAGCAGTCCCCGGCGGGTCATGGGCTACACCTTC. This codes for CASSPRRVMGYTF.

This clonotype has a count of ten or more. This chain joins TRBV7-8 and TRBJ2-7; 7 bases match TRBD1. The CDR3 sequence is 13 residues long. Germline V gene sequence: CDR1 SGHVS, CDR2 FQNEAQ. V lost 1 base and J lost 5; bases outside the gene matches: 2. CDR3 sequence: CASSLGDSNEQYF. The CDR3 coding sequence is TGTGCCAGCAGCTTAGGGGACAGTAACGAGCAGTACTTC.

This clonotype was seen repeatedly, ten times or more. The V and J genes are TRBV28 and TRBJ2-3, with 8 bases matching TRBD2. The CDR3 consists of 13 residues. Trimming cost V 7 bases and J 5 bases; bases outside gene matches: 5. Germline values: CDR1 MDHEN, CDR2 SYDVKM. The CDR3 DNA follows: TGTGCCAGCACCCTTAGCGGGATAGATACGCAGTATTTT. Translation: CASTLSGIDTQYF.

The V and J genes are TRBV29-1 and TRBJ2-7; weak D call: TRBD1 (5 bases). Germline V gene sequence: CDR1 SQVTM, CDR2 ANQGSEA. CDR3 length: 15 residues. V lost 7 bases and J 0 bases, leaving 19 bases between the germline ends. DNA of the CDR3: TGCAGCGCCCCGCGCCCCCAGGGTCACTCCTACGAGCAGTACTTC. Residues: CSAPRPQGHSYEQYF.

There are many counts of this clonotype. The V gene is TRBV12-5, the J gene TRBJ2-3; TRBD1 agrees at 9 bases. Germline V gene lookup returns CDR1 LGHNT and CDR2 FRNRAP. J lost 4 bases, V lost 7 bases, and 9 bases had no gene match. This CDR3 comprises 15 residues. CDR3 sequence reads: CASAPRDRAADTQYF. For the CDR3, the DNA is TGTGCTAGTGCTCCCCGGGACAGGGCCGCAGATACGCAGTATTTT.

This clonotype was found many times. V gene TRBV2 combines with J gene TRBJ2-1; a possible D gene is TRBD2 (6 bases). This CDR3 comprises 16 residues. Trimming left V 6 bases short and J 3 bases short, with 18 bases between. Germline lookup yields CDR1 SNHLY and CDR2 FYNNEI. Written as DNA, the CDR3 is TGTGCCAGCAGCGGAGCCGGGACTTCGGTCTACAATGAGCAGTTCTTC. It encodes CASSGAGTSVYNEQFF. The whole variable domain, filled in from reference TRBV2 and TRBJ2-1, reads EPEVTQTPSHQVTQMGQEVILRCVPISNHLYFYWYRQILGQKVEFLVSFYNNEISEKSEIFDDQFSVERPDGSNFTLKIRSTKLEDSAMYFCASSGAGTSVYNEQFFGPGTRLTVL.

The rearrangement uses TRBV29-1 and TRBJ2-3; TRBD1 aligns across 9 bases. The germline CDR1 and CDR2 sequences are SQVTM and ANQGSEA. The CDR3 spans 14 residues. J gave up 5 bases and V 8 bases, and 11 bases lay outside the gene matches. CDR3 nucleotide sequence: TGCAGCTCCGGGCGGGACAGGGTAAGAGATACGCAGTATTTT. This sequence encodes CSSGRDRVRDTQYF.